This is a list of T cell receptor beta chains from one sample in a study of cytomegalovirus exposure and HLA in healthy donors. Clones were read by immunoSEQ multiplex PCR, and TCRdb kept only the in-frame ones, dropping some. The profile shows 140,000 or so clones, approximately 72% of them singletons. Sequenced material: PBMCs. The receptors derive from a man aged 35-49 years in good health and CMV-seronegative. Both conserved end residues are part of each CDR3. Clone size is stated in some rows and not others, as once, few, many or a class when expanded.

>TRBV29-1|TRBJ2-7|few
CSVGTSSSYEQYF
>TRBV4-3|TRBJ2-6|few
CASSQVQGTGANVLTF
>TRBV9|TRBJ2-3|.
CASSLTGLAGWADTQYF
>TRBV5-3|TRBJ1-1|few
CARRLTGTQMNTEAFF
>TRBV12-5|TRBJ2-2|.
CASGLVRGRGNTGELFF
>TRBV2|TRBJ1-2|.
CASSELTGWDGYTF
>TRBV10-2|TRBJ1-2|few
CASSEHRVNYGYTF
>TRBV7-9|TRBJ2-2|few
CASERGSNTGELFF
>TRBV5-1|TRBJ1-1|.
CASSLATGPEAFF
>TRBV4-3|TRBJ2-1|.
CASSQDTGGSSYNEQFF
>TRBV7-2|TRBJ2-7|.
CASSLSRAGEQYF
>TRBV4-3|TRBJ2-5|.
CASSQDFGNGETQYF
>TRBV5-4|TRBJ2-7|.
CASSLGGGEGPYF
>TRBV7-2|TRBJ2-7|.
CASSPRGASGSPGYEQYF
>TRBV14|TRBJ1-2|.
CASSLAGANYGYTF
>TRBV2|TRBJ1-2|.
CASSEQGEGGYTF
>TRBV6-5|TRBJ2-5|.
CASSKTGGGETQYF
>TRBV6-5|TRBJ2-3|.
CASSYGLAGNTDTQYF
>TRBV5-4|TRBJ1-2|.
CASSLPGINYGYTF
>TRBV5-1|TRBJ2-5|.
CASSWSPLAVRETQYF
>TRBV7-9|TRBJ2-4|.
CALGLAKNIQYF
>TRBV19|TRBJ2-1|.
CATRGVAGVWRSSYNEQFF
>TRBV4-1|TRBJ1-4|.
CASSQVYEKLFF
>TRBV25-1|TRBJ1-2|.
CASSDRNGVPAGYPF
>TRBV4-2|TRBJ1-1|.
CASSLTGERTEAFF
>TRBV4-3|TRBJ2-1|.
CASSHQQGGDNEQFF
>TRBV5-4|TRBJ1-1|.
CASRTANTEAFF
>TRBV7-9|TRBJ2-1|.
CSSTSGSGVWGNEQFF
>TRBV11-1|TRBJ2-7|.
CASSLDRVGYEQYF
>TRBV7-4|TRBJ2-7|few
CASSLGDSSYEQYF
>TRBV5-1|TRBJ1-1|.
CASSTIREGNTEAFF
>TRBV7-9|TRBJ1-2|.
CASSLAGLYYGYTF
>TRBV4-3|TRBJ1-2|few
CASSQAQGWYGYTF